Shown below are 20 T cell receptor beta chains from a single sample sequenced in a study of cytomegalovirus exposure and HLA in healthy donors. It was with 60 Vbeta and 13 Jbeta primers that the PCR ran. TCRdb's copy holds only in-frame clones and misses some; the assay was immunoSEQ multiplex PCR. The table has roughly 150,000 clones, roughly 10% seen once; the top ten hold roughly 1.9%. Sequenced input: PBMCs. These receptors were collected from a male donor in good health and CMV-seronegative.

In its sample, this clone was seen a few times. CDR3 coding DNA: TGCAGCGCCGGACAAAAGGGCGGCTACACCTTC. This codes for CSAGQKGGYTF. V usage is TRBV29-1 and J usage is TRBJ1-2; tentative D call: TRBD1 (5 bases). The CDR3 extends over 11 amino acids. Germline V gene data show CDR1 as SQVTM and CDR2 as ANQGSEA. V dropped 7 bases and J dropped 8 bases, with 14 bases sitting between them. Looking up the rest from reference TRBV29-1 and TRBJ1-2 gives the full variable domain: SAVISQKPSRDICQRGTSLTIQCQVDSQVTMMFWYRQQPGQSLTLIATANQGSEATYESGFVIDKFPISRPNLTFSTLTVSNMSPEDSSIYLCSAGQKGGYTFGSGTRLTVV.

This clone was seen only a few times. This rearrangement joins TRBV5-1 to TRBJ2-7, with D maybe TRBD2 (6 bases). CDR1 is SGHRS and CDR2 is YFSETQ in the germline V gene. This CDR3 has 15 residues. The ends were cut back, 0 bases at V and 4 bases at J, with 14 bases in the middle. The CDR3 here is CASSLVQGGRYEQYF. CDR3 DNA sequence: TGCGCCAGCAGCTTGGTTCAGGGAGGTCGGTACGAGCAGTACTTC.

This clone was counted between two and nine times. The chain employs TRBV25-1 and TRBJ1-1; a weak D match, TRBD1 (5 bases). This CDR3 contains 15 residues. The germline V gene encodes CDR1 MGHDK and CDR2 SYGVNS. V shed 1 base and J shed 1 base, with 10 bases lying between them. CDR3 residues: CASSEWQGPNTEAFF. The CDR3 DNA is TGTGCCAGCAGTGAATGGCAGGGCCCGAACACTGAAGCTTTCTTT.

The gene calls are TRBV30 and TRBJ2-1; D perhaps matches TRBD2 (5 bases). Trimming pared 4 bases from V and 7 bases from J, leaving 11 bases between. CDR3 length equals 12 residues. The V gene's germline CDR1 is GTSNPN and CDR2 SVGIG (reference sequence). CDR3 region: CAWTPGFNEQFF. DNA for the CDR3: TGTGCCTGGACCCCGGGGTTTAATGAGCAGTTCTTC.

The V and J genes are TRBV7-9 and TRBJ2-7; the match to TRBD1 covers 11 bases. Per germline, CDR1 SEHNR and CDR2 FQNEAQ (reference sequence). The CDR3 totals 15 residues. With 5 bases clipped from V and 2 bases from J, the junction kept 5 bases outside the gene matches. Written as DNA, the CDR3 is TGTGCCAGCAGCCGTGGGGGACAGGGGGCCTACGAGCAGTACTTC. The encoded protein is CASSRGGQGAYEQYF.

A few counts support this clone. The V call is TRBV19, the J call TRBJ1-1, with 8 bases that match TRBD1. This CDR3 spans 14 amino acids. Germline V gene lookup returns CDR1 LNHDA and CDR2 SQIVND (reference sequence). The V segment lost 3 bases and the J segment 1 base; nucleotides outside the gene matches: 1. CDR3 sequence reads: CASSMTGANTEAFF. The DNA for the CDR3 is TGTGCCAGTAGTATGACAGGGGCGAACACTGAAGCTTTCTTT.

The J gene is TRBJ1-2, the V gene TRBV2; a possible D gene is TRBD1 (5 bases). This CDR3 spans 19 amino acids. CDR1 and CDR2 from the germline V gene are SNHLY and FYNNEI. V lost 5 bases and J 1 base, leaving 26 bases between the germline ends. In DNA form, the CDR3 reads TGTGCCAGCAGTCTCAGAAGACAGCTACTCTCGACTTTTAACTATGGCTACACCTTC. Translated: CASSLRRQLLSTFNYGYTF. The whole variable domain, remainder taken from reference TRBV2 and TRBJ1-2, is EPEVTQTPSHQVTQMGQEVILRCVPISNHLYFYWYRQILGQKVEFLVSFYNNEISEKSEIFDDQFSVERPDGSNFTLKIRSTKLEDSAMYFCASSLRRQLLSTFNYGYTFGSGTRLTVV.

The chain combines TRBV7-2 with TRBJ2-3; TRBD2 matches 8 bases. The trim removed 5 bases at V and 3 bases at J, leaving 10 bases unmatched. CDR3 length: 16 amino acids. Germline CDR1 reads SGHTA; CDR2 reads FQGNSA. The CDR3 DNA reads TGTGCCAGCAGCCCCGTCAAGAGCGGGAGTACAGATACGCAGTATTTT. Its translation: CASSPVKSGSTDTQYF.

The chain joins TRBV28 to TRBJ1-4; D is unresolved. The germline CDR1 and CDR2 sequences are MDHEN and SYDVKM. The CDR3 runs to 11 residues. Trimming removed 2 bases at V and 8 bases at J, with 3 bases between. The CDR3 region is CASSLLEKLFF. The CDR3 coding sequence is TGTGCCAGCAGTTTACTAGAAAAACTGTTTTTT.

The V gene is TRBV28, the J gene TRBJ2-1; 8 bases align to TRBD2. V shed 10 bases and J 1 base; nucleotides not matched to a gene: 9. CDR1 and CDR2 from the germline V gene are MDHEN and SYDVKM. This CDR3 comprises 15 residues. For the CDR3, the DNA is TGTGCCACACGCCGGCGGGAGGTATCCTACAATGAGCAGTTCTTC. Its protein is CATRRREVSYNEQFF.

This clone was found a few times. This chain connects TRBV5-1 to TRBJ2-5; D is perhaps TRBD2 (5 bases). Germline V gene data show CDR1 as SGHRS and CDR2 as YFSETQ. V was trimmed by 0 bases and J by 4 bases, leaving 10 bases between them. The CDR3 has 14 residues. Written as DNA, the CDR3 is TGCGCCAGCAGCTTGGGAGGGAATAGAGAGACCCAGTACTTC. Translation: CASSLGGNRETQYF.

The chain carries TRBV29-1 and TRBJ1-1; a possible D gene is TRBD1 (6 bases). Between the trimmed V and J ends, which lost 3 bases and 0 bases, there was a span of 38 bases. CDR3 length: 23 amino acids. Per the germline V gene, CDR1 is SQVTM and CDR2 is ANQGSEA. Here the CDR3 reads CSVDDVGSGGALFPQTLNTEAFF. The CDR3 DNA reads TGCAGCGTTGATGATGTTGGGTCGGGGGGCGCCCTTTTTCCCCAGACTTTGAACACTGAAGCTTTCTTT.

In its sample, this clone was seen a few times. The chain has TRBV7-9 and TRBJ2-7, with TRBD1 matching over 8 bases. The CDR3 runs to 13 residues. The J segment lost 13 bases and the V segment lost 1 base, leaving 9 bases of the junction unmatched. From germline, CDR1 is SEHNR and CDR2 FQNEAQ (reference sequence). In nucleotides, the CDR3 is TGTGCCAGCAGCTTAGAATACGTGGGACAGGCCTACTTC. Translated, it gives CASSLEYVGQAYF. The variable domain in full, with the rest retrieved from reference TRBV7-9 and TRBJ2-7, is DTGVSQNPRHKITKRGQNVTFRCDPISEHNRLYWYRQTLGQGPEFLTYFQNEAQLEKSRLLSDRFSAERPKGSFSTLEIQRTEQGDSAMYLCASSLEYVGQAYFGPGTRLTVT.

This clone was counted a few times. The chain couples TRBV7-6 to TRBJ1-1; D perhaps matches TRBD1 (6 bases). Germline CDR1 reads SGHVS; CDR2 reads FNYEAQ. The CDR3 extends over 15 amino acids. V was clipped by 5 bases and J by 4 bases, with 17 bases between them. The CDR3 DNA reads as TGTGCCAGCAGCCCGATGGGGGGGGCTCGCACTGAAGCTTTCTTT. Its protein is CASSPMGGARTEAFF.

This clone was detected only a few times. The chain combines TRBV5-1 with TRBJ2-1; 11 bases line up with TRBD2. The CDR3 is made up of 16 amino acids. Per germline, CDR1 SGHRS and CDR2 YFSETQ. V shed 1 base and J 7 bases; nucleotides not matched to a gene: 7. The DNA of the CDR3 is TGCGCCAGCAGCTTGTATCTAGCGGGAGGTGAGAATGAGCAGTTCTTC. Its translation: CASSLYLAGGENEQFF. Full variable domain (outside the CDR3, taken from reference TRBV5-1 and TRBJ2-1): KAGVTQTPRYLIKTRGQQVTLSCSPISGHRSVSWYQQTPGQGLQFLFEYFSETQRNKGNFPGRFSGRQFSNSRSEMNVSTLELGDSALYLCASSLYLAGGENEQFFGPGTRLTVL.

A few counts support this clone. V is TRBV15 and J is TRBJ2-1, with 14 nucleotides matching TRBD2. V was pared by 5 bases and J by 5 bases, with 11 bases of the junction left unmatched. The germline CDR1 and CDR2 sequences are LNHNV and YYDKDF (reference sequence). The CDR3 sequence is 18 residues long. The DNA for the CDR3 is TGTGCCACCAGCCATACGGGACTAGCGGGAGTTCTGCACAATGAGCAGTTCTTC. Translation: CATSHTGLAGVLHNEQFF.

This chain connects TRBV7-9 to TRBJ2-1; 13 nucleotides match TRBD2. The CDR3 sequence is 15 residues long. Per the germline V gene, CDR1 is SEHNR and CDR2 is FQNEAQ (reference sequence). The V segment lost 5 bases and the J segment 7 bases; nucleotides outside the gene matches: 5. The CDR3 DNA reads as TGTGCCAGCAGCGCCATGGGACTAGCGGGAAATGAGCAGTTCTTC. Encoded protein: CASSAMGLAGNEQFF. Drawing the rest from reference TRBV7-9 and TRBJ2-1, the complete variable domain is DTGVSQNPRHKITKRGQNVTFRCDPISEHNRLYWYRQTLGQGPEFLTYFQNEAQLEKSRLLSDRFSAERPKGSFSTLEIQRTEQGDSAMYLCASSAMGLAGNEQFFGPGTRLTVL.

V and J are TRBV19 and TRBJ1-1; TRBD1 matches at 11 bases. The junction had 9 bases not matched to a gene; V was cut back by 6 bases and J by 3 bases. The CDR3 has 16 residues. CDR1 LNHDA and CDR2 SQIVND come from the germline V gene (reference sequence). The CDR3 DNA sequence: TGTGCCAGTAGGGCCGGCGAGGGACAGGGGGACACTGAAGCTTTCTTT. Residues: CASRAGEGQGDTEAFF.

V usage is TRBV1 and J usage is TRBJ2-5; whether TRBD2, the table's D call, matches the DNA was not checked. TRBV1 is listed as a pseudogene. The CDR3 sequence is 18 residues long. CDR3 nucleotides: TGCACCAGCAGCCCGGGACTAGCGGGGCTTAGAGGTGTGGAGACCCAGTACTTC. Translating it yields CTSSPGLAGLRGVETQYF.

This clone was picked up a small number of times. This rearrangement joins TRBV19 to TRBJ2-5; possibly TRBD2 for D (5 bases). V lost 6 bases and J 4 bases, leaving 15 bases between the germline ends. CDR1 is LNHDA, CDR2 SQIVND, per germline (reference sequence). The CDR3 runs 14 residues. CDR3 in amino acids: CASSPGRSRETQYF. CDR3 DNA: TGTGCCAGTAGCCCGGGGAGAAGTAGAGAGACCCAGTACTTC.